The 8 T cell receptor beta chains in this list originate from one sample, sequenced in a study of T cells in Graves' hyperthyroidism and ophthalmopathy. RNA transcripts were the template for amplifying TCR beta CDR3 regions. Using the HTBI primer set, a first-round RT-PCR was run on the TCR CDR3. TCRdb used MiXCR to reprocess the multiplex PCR reads, holding one entry per CDR3 protein. The sample lists about 590,000 distinct CDR3 sequences, 13% to 15% occurring once. Sequences were obtained from blood. Receptors were obtained from a woman aged 18-29 years with Graves' ophthalmopathy.

The CDR3 nucleotides read TGCAGTGCTAGCCCTCCTAACTACAATGAGCAGTTCTTC. Translating it yields CSASPPNYNEQFF. J is TRBJ2-1 and V is TRBV20-1; D is undetermined. V lost 3 bases to trimming and J lost 3 bases, with 9 bases between them. The CDR3 extends over 13 amino acids. Per germline, CDR1 DFQATT and CDR2 SNEGSKA (reference sequence).

This sequence joins TRBV29-1 and TRBJ2-7; 11 bases agree with TRBD2. The germline CDR1 and CDR2 sequences are SQVTM and ANQGSEA. CDR3 length: 13 amino acids. V shed 4 bases and J 6 bases; nucleotides not matched to a gene: 5. This chain's CDR3 is CSVGRLAGGEQYF. Here the CDR3 DNA reads TGCAGCGTTGGGCGGCTAGCGGGAGGCGAGCAGTACTTC.

The V call is TRBV5-1, the J call TRBJ1-2; the D gene is possibly TRBD1 (5 bases). Deletions cut 4 bases from V and 8 bases from J, with 21 bases between. CDR3 size: 15 residues. The V gene's germline CDR1 is SGHRS and CDR2 YFSETQ. The CDR3 DNA reads TGCGCCAGCAGCGTATTCCTCCTCGAGGGGCGAGGCTACACCTTC. Translating gives CASSVFLLEGRGYTF.

There are a few counts of this clonotype. The chain is built from TRBV15 and TRBJ2-7, with 7 bases fitting TRBD1. CDR1 is LNHNV and CDR2 is YYDKDF in the germline V gene (reference sequence). The CDR3 has 14 residues. V lost 6 bases and J lost 2; bases outside the gene matches: 7. The CDR3 DNA reads as TGTGCCACCAGTCGACAGGGAAGCCCCTACGAGCAGTACTTC. This gives the protein CATSRQGSPYEQYF.

The rearrangement links TRBV19 to TRBJ2-2; tentative D call: TRBD2 (5 bases). This CDR3 is built from 16 residues. Looked up from germline, CDR1 is LNHDA and CDR2 is SQIVND (reference sequence). Trimming removed 0 bases from V and 3 bases from J, with 11 bases in between. The CDR3 protein is CASSIEWETHTGELFF. The CDR3 coding sequence is TGTGCCAGTAGTATAGAGTGGGAGACCCACACCGGGGAGCTGTTTTTT. The full variable domain, completed using reference TRBV19 and TRBJ2-2, is DGGITQSPKYLFRKEGQNVTLSCEQNLNHDAMYWYRQDPGQGLRLIYYSQIVNDFQKGDIAEGYSVSREKKESFPLTVTSAQKNPTAFYLCASSIEWETHTGELFFGEGSRLTVL.

This clonotype was seen ten or more times. The V call is TRBV20-1, the J call TRBJ2-3; TRBD2 matches 8 bases. The CDR3 totals 14 residues. V shed 7 bases, J shed 3 bases, and the junction held 9 bases outside the gene matches. Germline-derived CDR1 and CDR2 are DFQATT and SNEGSKA (reference sequence). The CDR3 here is CSGGAGVVTDTQYF. CDR3 bases: TGCAGTGGAGGAGCGGGAGTAGTGACAGATACGCAGTATTTT.

The J gene is TRBJ2-5, the V gene TRBV9; 9 bases match TRBD1. This CDR3 is built from 15 residues. V lost 4 bases, J lost 0 bases, and 4 bases stayed unmatched. Germline-derived CDR1 and CDR2 are SGDLS and YYNGEE. CDR3 sequence reads: CASSLRTGDQETQYF. Written as DNA, the CDR3 is TGTGCCAGCAGCCTCCGGACAGGGGACCAAGAGACCCAGTACTTC.

This clonotype was counted ten times or more. The chain combines TRBV7-8 with TRBJ2-1; D is undetermined. Trimming removed 0 bases from V and 2 bases from J, with 11 bases in between. The germline gives CDR1 SGHVS, CDR2 FQNEAQ. CDR3 length equals 16 residues. As DNA, the CDR3 is TGTGCCAGCAGCTTAGCGCTCTGGCTGACCTACAATGAGCAGTTCTTC. It codes for CASSLALWLTYNEQFF.